Listed below are T cell receptor beta chains from one sample, sequenced in a study of response to subunit inactivated influenza vaccine. A single record per CDR3 protein comes from TCRdb applying MiXCR to the RT-PCR reads. The sample has 710,000 or so distinct CDR3 sequences; around 14% are singletons. The material was PBMCs from blood, obtained about 13 days after vaccination. The receptors come from a middle-aged man who received an inactivated influenza vaccine. Each CDR3 is given with its conserved first and last residue. The D gene is left open where the match is weak. A clone size is listed for some rows: how often the clone was seen (once, few, many), or a class if it is expanded.

clone_size	j_call	d_call	v_call	cdr3_nt	cdr3_aa
few	TRBJ2-7	-	TRBV15	TGTGCCACCAGCAGACCCTTAGGGGGAGTGATCTACGAGCAGTACTTC	CATSRPLGGVIYEQYF
-	TRBJ2-7	-	TRBV28	TGTGCCAGCAGTTCGACCTGGTTTCCCTACGAGCAGTACTTC	CASSSTWFPYEQYF
once	TRBJ1-2	-	TRBV24-1	TGTGCCACCAGTGACGAAAAAGCAAGCTATGGCTACACCTTC	CATSDEKASYGYTF
-	TRBJ1-2	TRBD1	TRBV12-3/TRBV12-4	TGTGCCAGCACCCCGGCAGGGGGCTATGGCTACACCTTC	CASTPAGGYGYTF
many	TRBJ1-3	-	TRBV12-3/TRBV12-4	TGTGCCAGCAGTTCGCATAGCTCTGGAAACACCATATATTTT	CASSSHSSGNTIYF
-	TRBJ2-7	-	TRBV2	TGTGCCAGCAGTGAATGGGGTGGCGAGCAGTACTTC	CASSEWGGEQYF
few	TRBJ2-3	-	TRBV28	TGTGCCAGCAGTTCTAGGGCAGATACGCAGTATTTT	CASSSRADTQYF
few	TRBJ1-5	-	TRBV12-3/TRBV12-4	TGTGCCAGCAGTCGTGACAGATCTAATCAGCCCCAGCATTTT	CASSRDRSNQPQHF
few	TRBJ1-1	TRBD1	TRBV27	TGTGCCAGCAGCTTAGACAGGGCAGGCACTGAAGCTTTCTTT	CASSLDRAGTEAFF
many	TRBJ2-7	TRBD1	TRBV12-3/TRBV12-4	TGTGCCAGCAGTGCAGGGGGACAGGTCTCCTACGAGCAGTACTTC	CASSAGGQVSYEQYF
few	TRBJ2-1	-	TRBV12-3/TRBV12-4	TGTGCCAGCAGTTTAGTGTTACTATCACCGTACAATGAGCAGTTCTTC	CASSLVLLSPYNEQFF
-	TRBJ2-1	-	TRBV24-1	TGTGCCACCAGTGATCCCCCGCTTAATGAGCAGTTCTTC	CATSDPPLNEQFF
-	TRBJ2-2	-	TRBV5-1	TGCGCCAGCAGCTTGGAGGGTCGGACCGGGGAGCTGTTTTTT	CASSLEGRTGELFF
-	TRBJ2-7	-	TRBV7-2	TGTGCCAGCAGCTTGGCTGGGACTCCTGTGGCCTACGAGCAGTACTTC	CASSLAGTPVAYEQYF
many	TRBJ2-2	TRBD1	TRBV7-2	TGTGCCAGCAGCCGCAACAGGGGTGGGGAGCTGTTTTTT	CASSRNRGGELFF
many	TRBJ2-7	-	TRBV5-1	TGCGCCAGCAGCTCGGACTTTTACGAGCAGTACTTC	CASSSDFYEQYF
many	TRBJ1-2	TRBD1	TRBV6-1	TGTGCCAGCAGTGTCCGGGACAGGGACTATGGCTACACCTTC	CASSVRDRDYGYTF
many	TRBJ1-4	-	TRBV12-3/TRBV12-4	TGTGCCAGCAGTTCCCCGGGACGGAAGGACGAAAAACTGTTTTTT	CASSSPGRKDEKLFF
-	TRBJ2-4	-	TRBV12-3/TRBV12-4	TGTGCCAGCAGGCTCCAGGGGAACATTCAGTACTTC	CASRLQGNIQYF
few	TRBJ2-5	TRBD1	TRBV28	TGTGCCAGCAGTTTCCCTATAAGGGACAGGGGGGGAGAAGAGACCCAGTACTTC	CASSFPIRDRGGEETQYF
-	TRBJ1-6	-	TRBV7-9	TGTGCCAGCAGCTTAGGCGGGGTAGGATCACCCCTCCACTTT	CASSLGGVGSPLHF
many	TRBJ2-1	-	TRBV15	TGTGCCACCAGCAGAGATTTAGGGATGGATGAGCAGTTCTTC	CATSRDLGMDEQFF
-	TRBJ2-7	-	TRBV15	TGTGCCACCAGCATACGGCGGGAAACCCAGGACGAGCAGTACTTC	CATSIRRETQDEQYF
-	TRBJ1-5	-	TRBV6-5	TGTGCCAGCAGTTACTCGACAACAGCAAATCAGCCCCAGCATTTT	CASSYSTTANQPQHF
few	TRBJ2-1	-	TRBV20-1	TGCAGTGCTAGAAGTGGCAGCAATGAGCAGTTCTTC	CSARSGSNEQFF
few	TRBJ1-1	-	TRBV6-2/TRBV6-3	TGTGCCAGCAGTGGGATTGTGTTGAACACTGAAGCTTTCTTT	CASSGIVLNTEAFF
many	TRBJ2-1	TRBD2	TRBV12-3/TRBV12-4	TGTGCCAGCAGTTTAGCGCTGACTAGCGGACATTACAATGAGCAGTTCTTC	CASSLALTSGHYNEQFF
-	TRBJ2-7	-	TRBV10-3	TGTGCCATCGAGACGCAGGGCGGCTACGAGCAGTACTTC	CAIETQGGYEQYF
-	TRBJ1-5	-	TRBV6-1	TGTGCCAGCAGTGGATTTCGGAATCAGCCCCAGCATTTT	CASSGFRNQPQHF
few	TRBJ2-5	TRBD1	TRBV20-1	TGCAGTGCTAGGGGGACAGGGGGCCAAGAGACCCAGTACTTC	CSARGTGGQETQYF
few	TRBJ1-2	-	TRBV4-3	TGCGCCAGCAGCCAAGGGACCCTCCGGGGAAGGGGCTACACCTTC	CASSQGTLRGRGYTF
-	TRBJ2-7	-	TRBV5-1	TGCGCCAGCAGCCAGCTCCCGGGACCTACCTACGAGCAGTACTTC	CASSQLPGPTYEQYF
-	TRBJ2-5	-	TRBV24-1	TGTGCCACCAGTGGGGGAGAGACCCAGTACTTC	CATSGGETQYF
-	TRBJ2-3	-	TRBV28	TGTGCCAGCAGTCACACTAAGACTAGAGCACAGGGTACGCAGTATTTT	CASSHTKTRAQGTQYF
few	TRBJ2-7	-	TRBV6-5	TGTGCCAGCAGTTACGGAGGGCGGGCTGCCTACGAGCAGTACTTC	CASSYGGRAAYEQYF
many	TRBJ2-2	-	TRBV29-1	TGCAGCGTTGAAGATCTAGGGAACGCGAACACCGGGGAGCTGTTTTTT	CSVEDLGNANTGELFF
-	TRBJ2-2	TRBD1	TRBV5-1	TGCGCCAGCAGCTTGGCGGGGACAGCCACCGGGGAGCTGTTTTTT	CASSLAGTATGELFF
-	TRBJ1-5	-	TRBV18	TGTGCCAGCTCACTAACAACCGATAGCAATCAGCCCCAGCATTTT	CASSLTTDSNQPQHF
many	TRBJ2-7	TRBD1	TRBV7-2	TGTGCCAGCAACTCACAGGGGGCAACGACCGAGCAGTACTTC	CASNSQGATTEQYF